This passage covers 4 T cell receptor beta chains from one sample sequenced in a study of blood T cells in healthy people across ages. Sample-barcoded 5' priming and a J-beta primer mix drove a second PCR of roughly 7 to 11 cycles. MiXCR was run by TCRdb on the 5' RACE reads, yielding one entry per CDR3 protein. The sample lists some 1.1 million distinct CDR3 sequences; less than 45% were seen once. Sequences were obtained from blood. The receptors were sampled from a man aged 18 to 30 in good health.

To note about this clonotype: This may stem from a read error, because a much larger clone lies one nucleotide away. The chain uses TRBV6-4 and TRBJ2-6; the D call may be TRBD1 or TRBD2 (5 bases each). There are 14 residues in the CDR3. V lost 4 bases to trimming and J lost 4 bases, with 8 bases between them. In germline, CDR1 is MRHNA, CDR2 SNTAGT. The chain's CDR3 is CASSAGTGANVLTF. The CDR3 DNA reads as TGTGCCAGCAGTGCAGGGACCGGGGCCAACGTCCTGACTTTC.

In regard to this clonotype: A much larger clone sits a single nucleotide away, making a read error possible. This chain uses TRBV6-6 with TRBJ2-7, with D tentatively TRBD2 (6 bases). Trimming took 8 bases from V and 7 from J, leaving 18 bases between them. CDR3 size: 13 residues. Germline V gene sequence: CDR1 MNHNY, CDR2 SVGAGI (reference sequence). CDR3 DNA sequence: TGTGCCAGCGGACTAACTACCTACAATGAGCAGTACTTC. Protein sequence: CASGLTTYNEQYF.

The chain employs TRBV3-1 and TRBJ1-1; D gene uncertain. The CDR3 is 14 amino acids. From germline, CDR1 is LGHDT and CDR2 YNNKEL (reference sequence). Trimming took off 1 base at V and 7 bases at J, with 13 bases between the two ends. CDR3 residues: CASSQGSGDREAFF. In DNA form, the CDR3 reads TGTGCCAGCAGCCAAGGATCAGGAGATCGTGAAGCTTTCTTT.

In its sample, this clonotype was seen many times. The rearrangement links TRBV10-3 to TRBJ2-3; 8 positions agree with TRBD2. This CDR3 is 16 amino acids long. V shed 2 bases and J 0 bases; nucleotides not matched to a gene: 4. Germline-derived CDR1 and CDR2 are ENHRY and SYGVKD. The CDR3 loop reads CAISETGTRSTDTQYF. Written as DNA, the CDR3 is TGTGCCATCAGTGAGACCGGGACTAGAAGCACAGATACGCAGTATTTT.